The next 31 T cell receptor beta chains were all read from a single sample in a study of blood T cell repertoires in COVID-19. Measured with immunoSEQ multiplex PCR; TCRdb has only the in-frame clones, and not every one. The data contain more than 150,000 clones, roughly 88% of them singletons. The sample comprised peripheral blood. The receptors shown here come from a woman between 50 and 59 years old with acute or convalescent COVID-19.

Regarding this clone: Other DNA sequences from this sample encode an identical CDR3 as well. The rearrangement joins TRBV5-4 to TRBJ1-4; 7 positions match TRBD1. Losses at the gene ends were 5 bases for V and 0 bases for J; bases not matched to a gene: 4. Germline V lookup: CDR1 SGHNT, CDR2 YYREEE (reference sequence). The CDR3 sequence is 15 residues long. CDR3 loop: CASSRDSSTNEKLFF. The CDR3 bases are TGTGCCAGCAGTCGGGACAGTTCAACTAATGAAAAACTGTTTTTT.

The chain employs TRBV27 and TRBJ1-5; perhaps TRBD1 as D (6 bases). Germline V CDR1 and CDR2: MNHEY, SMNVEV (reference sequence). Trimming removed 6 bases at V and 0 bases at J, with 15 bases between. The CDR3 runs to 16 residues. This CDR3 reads CASRPGTTNSNQPQHF. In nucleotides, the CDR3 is TGTGCCAGCAGGCCTGGGACAACTAATAGCAATCAGCCCCAGCATTTT.

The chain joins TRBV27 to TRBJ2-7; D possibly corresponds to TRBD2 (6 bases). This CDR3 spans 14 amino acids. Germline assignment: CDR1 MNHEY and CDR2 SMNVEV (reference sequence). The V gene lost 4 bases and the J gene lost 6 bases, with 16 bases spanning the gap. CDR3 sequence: CASSWESGSGEQYF. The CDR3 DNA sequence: TGTGCCAGCAGTTGGGAAAGCGGGTCTGGCGAGCAGTACTTC.

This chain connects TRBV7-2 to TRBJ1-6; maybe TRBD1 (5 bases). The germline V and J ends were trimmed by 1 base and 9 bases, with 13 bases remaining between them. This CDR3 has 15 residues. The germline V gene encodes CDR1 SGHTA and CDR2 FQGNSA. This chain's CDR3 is CASSLGSGLRSPLHF. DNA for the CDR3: TGTGCCAGCAGCTTAGGATCGGGACTTCGTTCACCCCTCCACTTT.

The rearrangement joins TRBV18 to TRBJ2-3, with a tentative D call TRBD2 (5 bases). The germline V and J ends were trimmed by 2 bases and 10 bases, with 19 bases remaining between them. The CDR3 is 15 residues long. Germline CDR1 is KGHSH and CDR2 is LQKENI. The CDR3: CASSPGAASISAQYF. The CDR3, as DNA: TGTGCCAGCTCACCAGGAGCGGCGAGTATTAGTGCGCAGTATTTT.

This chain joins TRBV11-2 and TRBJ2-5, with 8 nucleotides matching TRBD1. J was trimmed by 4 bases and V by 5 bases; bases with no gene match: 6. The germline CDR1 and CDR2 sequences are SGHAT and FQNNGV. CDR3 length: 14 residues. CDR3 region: CASSPTGAVETQYF. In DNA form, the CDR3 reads TGTGCCAGCAGCCCGACAGGGGCCGTAGAGACCCAGTACTTC.

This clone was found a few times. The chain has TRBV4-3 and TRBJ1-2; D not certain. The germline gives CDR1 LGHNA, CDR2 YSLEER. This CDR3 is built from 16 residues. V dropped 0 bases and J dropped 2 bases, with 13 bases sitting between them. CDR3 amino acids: CASSQDGPGPNYGYTF. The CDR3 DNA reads TGCGCCAGCAGCCAAGATGGGCCAGGCCCAAACTATGGCTACACCTTC.

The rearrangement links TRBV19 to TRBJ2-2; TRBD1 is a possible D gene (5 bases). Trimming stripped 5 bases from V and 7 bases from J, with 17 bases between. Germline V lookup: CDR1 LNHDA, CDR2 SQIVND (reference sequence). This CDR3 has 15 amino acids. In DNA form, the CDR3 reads TGTGCCAGTAGTCGTGGGGCAGGGTCGTTCGGGGAGCTGTTTTTT. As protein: CASSRGAGSFGELFF.

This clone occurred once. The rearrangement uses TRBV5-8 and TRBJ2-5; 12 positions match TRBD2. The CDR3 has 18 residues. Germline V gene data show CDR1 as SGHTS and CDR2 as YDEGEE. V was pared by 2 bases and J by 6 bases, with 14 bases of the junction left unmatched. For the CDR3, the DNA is TGTGCCAGCAGCTTCTATCTAGCGGGAGGGATTCTAAAGAAGACCCAGTACTTC. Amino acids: CASSFYLAGGILKKTQYF.

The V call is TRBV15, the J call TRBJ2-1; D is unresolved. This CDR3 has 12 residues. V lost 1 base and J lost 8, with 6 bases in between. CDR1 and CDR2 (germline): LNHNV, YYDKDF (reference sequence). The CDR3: CATSRVHDEQFF. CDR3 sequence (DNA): TGTGCCACCAGCAGAGTACACGATGAGCAGTTCTTC.

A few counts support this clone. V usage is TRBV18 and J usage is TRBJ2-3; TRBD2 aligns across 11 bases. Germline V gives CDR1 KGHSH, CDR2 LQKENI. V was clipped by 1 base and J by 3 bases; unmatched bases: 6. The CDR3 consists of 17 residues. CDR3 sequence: CASSPRLIAGGTDTQYF. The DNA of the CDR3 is TGTGCCAGCTCACCACGTCTGATAGCGGGAGGGACAGATACGCAGTATTTT.

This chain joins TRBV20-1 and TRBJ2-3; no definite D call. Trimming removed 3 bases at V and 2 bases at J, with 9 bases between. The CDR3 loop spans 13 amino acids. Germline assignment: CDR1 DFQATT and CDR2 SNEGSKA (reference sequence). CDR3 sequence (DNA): TGCAGTGCTAGTTCGCTCTACACAGATACGCAGTATTTT. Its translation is CSASSLYTDTQYF.

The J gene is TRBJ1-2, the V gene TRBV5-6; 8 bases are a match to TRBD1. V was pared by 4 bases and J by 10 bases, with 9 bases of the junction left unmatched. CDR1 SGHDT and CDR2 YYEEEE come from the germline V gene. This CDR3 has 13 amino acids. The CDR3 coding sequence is TGTGCCAGCAGCGCCGGACAGGGCACGGTCTACACCTTC. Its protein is CASSAGQGTVYTF.

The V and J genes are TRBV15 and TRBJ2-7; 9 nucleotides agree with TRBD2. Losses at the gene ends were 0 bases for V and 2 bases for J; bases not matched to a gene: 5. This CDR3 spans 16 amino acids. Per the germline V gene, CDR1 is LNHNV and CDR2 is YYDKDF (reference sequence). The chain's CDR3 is CATSRDRTSATYEQYF. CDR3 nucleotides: TGTGCCACCAGCAGAGACAGGACTAGCGCGACCTACGAGCAGTACTTC.

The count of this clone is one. The CDR3 bases are TGTGCCAGCAGCCAAGGACAGGTGAACACTGAAGCTTTCTTT. This encodes CASSQGQVNTEAFF. The rearrangement links TRBV14 to TRBJ1-1; possible D gene TRBD1, 6 bases. V was clipped by 1 base and J by 0 bases, with 6 bases between them. Germline V CDR1 and CDR2: SGHDN, FVKESK. This CDR3 spans 14 amino acids.

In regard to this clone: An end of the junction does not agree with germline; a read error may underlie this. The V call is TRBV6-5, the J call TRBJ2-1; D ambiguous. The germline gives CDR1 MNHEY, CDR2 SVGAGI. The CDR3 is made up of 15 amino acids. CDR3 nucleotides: TGTGCCAGCTGTTACGCGGCGGTGAACTACAATGAGCAGTTCTTC. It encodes CASCYAAVNYNEQFF.

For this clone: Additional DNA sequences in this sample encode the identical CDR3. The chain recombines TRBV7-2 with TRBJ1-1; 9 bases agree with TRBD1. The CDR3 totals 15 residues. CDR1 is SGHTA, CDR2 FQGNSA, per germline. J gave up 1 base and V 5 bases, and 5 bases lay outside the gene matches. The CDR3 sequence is CASSPRTGENTEAFF. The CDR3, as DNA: TGTGCCAGCAGCCCCCGGACAGGGGAGAACACTGAAGCTTTCTTT.

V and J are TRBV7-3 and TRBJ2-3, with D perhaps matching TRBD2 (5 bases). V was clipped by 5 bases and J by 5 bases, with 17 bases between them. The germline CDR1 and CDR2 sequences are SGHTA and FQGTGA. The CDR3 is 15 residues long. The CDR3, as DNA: TGTGCCAGCAGCCCGAGCGGTCCCGCGGGAGATACGCAGTATTTT. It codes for CASSPSGPAGDTQYF.

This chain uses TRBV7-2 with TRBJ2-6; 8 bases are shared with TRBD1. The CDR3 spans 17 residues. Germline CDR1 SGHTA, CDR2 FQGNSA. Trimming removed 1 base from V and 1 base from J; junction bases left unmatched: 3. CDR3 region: CASSLGQGRSGANVLTF. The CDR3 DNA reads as TGTGCCAGCAGCTTAGGACAGGGGAGGTCTGGGGCCAACGTCCTGACTTTC.

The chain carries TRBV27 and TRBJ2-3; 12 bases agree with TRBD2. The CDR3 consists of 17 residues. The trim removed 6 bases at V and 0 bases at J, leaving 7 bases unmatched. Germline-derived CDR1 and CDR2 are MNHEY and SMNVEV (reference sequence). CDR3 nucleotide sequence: TGTGCCAGCAGGGGGACTAGCGGGTCTTCTAGCACAGATACGCAGTATTTT. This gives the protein CASRGTSGSSSTDTQYF.

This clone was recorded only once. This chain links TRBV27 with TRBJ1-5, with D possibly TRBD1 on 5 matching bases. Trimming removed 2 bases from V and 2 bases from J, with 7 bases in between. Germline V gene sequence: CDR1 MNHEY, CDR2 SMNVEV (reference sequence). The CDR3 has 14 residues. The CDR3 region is CASSLQQGNQPQHF. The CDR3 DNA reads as TGTGCCAGCAGTTTACAACAGGGCAATCAGCCCCAGCATTTT.

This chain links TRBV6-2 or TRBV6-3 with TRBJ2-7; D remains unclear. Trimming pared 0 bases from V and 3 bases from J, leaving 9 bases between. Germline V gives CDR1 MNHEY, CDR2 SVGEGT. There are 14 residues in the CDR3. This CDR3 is CASSYSTLIYEQYF. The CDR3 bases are TGTGCCAGCAGTTACTCGACTCTCATCTACGAGCAGTACTTC.

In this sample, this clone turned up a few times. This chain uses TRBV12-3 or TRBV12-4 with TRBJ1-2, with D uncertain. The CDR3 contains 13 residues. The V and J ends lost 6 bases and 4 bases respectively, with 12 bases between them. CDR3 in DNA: TGTGCCAGCAGCCAAGACTGGAGCTATGGCTACACCTTC. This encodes CASSQDWSYGYTF.

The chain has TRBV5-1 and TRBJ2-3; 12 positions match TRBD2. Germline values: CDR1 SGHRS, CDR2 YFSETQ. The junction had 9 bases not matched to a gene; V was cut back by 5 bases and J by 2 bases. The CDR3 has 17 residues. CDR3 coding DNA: TGCGCCAGCAGGGGAGGGGGGACTAGCGGGTCCACAGATACGCAGTATTTT. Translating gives CASRGGGTSGSTDTQYF.

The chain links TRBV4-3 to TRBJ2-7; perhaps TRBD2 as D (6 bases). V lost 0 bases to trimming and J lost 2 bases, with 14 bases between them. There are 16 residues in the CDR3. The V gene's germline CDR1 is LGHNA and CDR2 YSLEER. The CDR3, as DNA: TGCGCCAGCAGCCAAGATTGGGGTAGCGGCACCTACGAGCAGTACTTC. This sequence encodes CASSQDWGSGTYEQYF.

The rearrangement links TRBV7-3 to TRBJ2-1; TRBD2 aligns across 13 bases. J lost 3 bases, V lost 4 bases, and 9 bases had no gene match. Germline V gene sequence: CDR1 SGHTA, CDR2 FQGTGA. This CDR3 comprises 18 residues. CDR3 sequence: CASSSSPGLAGSYNEQFF. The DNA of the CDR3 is TGTGCCAGCAGCTCAAGCCCGGGACTAGCGGGAAGCTACAATGAGCAGTTCTTC.

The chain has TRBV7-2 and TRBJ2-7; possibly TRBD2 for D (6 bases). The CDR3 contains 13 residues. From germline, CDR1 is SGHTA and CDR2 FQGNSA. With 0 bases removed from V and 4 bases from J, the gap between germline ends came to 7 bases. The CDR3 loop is CASSLARGYEQYF. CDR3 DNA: TGTGCCAGCAGCTTAGCGCGGGGTTACGAGCAGTACTTC. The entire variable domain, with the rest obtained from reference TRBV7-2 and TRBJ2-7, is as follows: GAGVSQSPSNKVTEKGKDVELRCDPISGHTALYWYRQSLGQGLEFLIYFQGNSAPDKSGLPSDRFSAERTGGSVSTLTIQRTQQEDSAVYLCASSLARGYEQYFGPGTRLTVT.

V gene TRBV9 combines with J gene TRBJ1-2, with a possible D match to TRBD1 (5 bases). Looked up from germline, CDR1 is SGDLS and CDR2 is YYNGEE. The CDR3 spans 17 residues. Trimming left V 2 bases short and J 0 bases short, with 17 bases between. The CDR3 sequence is CASSVSRTTPSNYGYTF. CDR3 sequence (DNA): TGTGCCAGCAGCGTCTCGCGGACAACTCCCTCTAACTATGGCTACACCTTC.

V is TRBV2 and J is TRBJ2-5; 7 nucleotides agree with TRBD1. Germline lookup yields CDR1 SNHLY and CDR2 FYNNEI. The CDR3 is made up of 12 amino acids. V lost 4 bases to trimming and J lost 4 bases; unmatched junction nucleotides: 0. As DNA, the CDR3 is TGTGCCAGCAGTGGACAGGGAGAGACCCAGTACTTC. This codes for CASSGQGETQYF.

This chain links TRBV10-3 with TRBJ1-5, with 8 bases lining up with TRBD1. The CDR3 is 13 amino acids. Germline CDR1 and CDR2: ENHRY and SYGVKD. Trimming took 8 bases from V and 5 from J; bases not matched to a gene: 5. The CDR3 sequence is CAISGQGDQPQHF. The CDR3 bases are TGTGCCATCTCAGGACAGGGCGATCAGCCCCAGCATTTT.

CDR3 amino acids: CASSLAGDYNEQFF. The CDR3 coding sequence is TGCGCCAGCAGTCTGGCGGGGGACTACAATGAGCAGTTCTTC. The rearrangement uses TRBV5-1 and TRBJ2-1; TRBD2 agrees at 7 bases. The CDR3 spans 14 residues. In germline, CDR1 is SGHRS, CDR2 YFSETQ. After removal of 5 bases from V and 3 bases from J, the junction contained 5 bases not matched to a gene.